This TCR beta chain was profiled in a study of shared clonotypes between healthy human individuals. Notes on the study in general: Generally, naive subsets (rather than memory subsets) showed larger estimated richness. Generation probabilities of non-shared clonotypes were lower (relative to those shared by all four donors).

Germline-derived CDR1 and CDR2 are SGHNT and YYREEE (reference sequence). The CDR3 has 13 residues. CD8 memory pooled CD45RO+ cells and CCR7-negative CD45RA+ TemRA cells. Sequencing was performed with immunoSEQ multiplex PCR; in TCRdb, only in-frame clones are kept and a portion is missing. The profile shows under 130,000 clones, approximately 70% of them singletons. A word on this clone: Its antigen is unidentified.

The chain uses TRBV5-4 and TRBJ2-1; 9 bases are a match to TRBD2. The receptor was isolated from a woman under 40 in good health. Sequencing input: memory CD8+ T cells sorted from blood. Described subset: CD45RO+ cells pooled with CCR7-negative TemRA cells. CDR3: CAFGLAGPNEQFF. The CDR3 DNA sequence: TGTGCTTTTGGTCTAGCGGGACCCAATGAGCAGTTCTTC.